These 24 T cell receptor beta chains were sequenced from one sample in a study of CD8 T cells in Susac syndrome (dated by TCRdb to the late 2010s). The library was prepared using the immunoSEQ multiplex PCR assay. RNA was extracted using the RNeasy kit, and roughly 0.45 to 1 microgram was reverse transcribed with random hexamers. Using fastp trimming at Q25 and MiXCR clonotype assembly, TCRdb reanalyzed the public sequencing data and kept in-frame beta chains. Every distinct CDR3 protein forms one entry, paired with its most common genes and DNA. Across this sample there are fewer than 350,000 distinct CDR3 sequences, with about 82% seen only once. The ten largest account for 0.2% to 0.25% of the sample. The sample was CD8+ T cells from PBMCs. These receptors all stem from a human donor with multiple sclerosis.

The chain joins TRBV6-2 or TRBV6-3 to TRBJ2-2; no clear D gene. CDR3 length: 14 residues. Germline V gene sequence: CDR1 MNHEY, CDR2 SVGEGT. The V end was cut by 10 bases, the J end by 6 bases, with 18 bases between. The CDR3 sequence is CATAAGFSAGELFF. CDR3 coding DNA: TGTGCCACTGCGGCCGGGTTCTCCGCCGGGGAGCTGTTTTTT.

The gene calls are TRBV10-3 and TRBJ1-1, with 8 positions matching TRBD1. J lost 0 bases, V lost 7 bases, and 10 bases had no gene match. This CDR3 is 16 amino acids long. The germline CDR1 and CDR2 sequences are ENHRY and SYGVKD. The CDR3 DNA reads as TGTGCCATCACCCCAGGACAGGGAGGCGTGAACACTGAAGCTTTCTTT. Protein sequence: CAITPGQGGVNTEAFF.

The V and J genes are TRBV4-1 and TRBJ2-1; D unclear. From germline, CDR1 is MGHRA and CDR2 YSYEKL. CDR3 length: 13 amino acids. The V end was cut by 0 bases, the J end by 3 bases, with 3 bases between. CDR3 sequence reads: CASSQDYYNEQFF. The CDR3 DNA reads as TGCGCCAGCAGCCAAGATTACTACAATGAGCAGTTCTTC.

The chain uses TRBV6-5 and TRBJ1-2; 9 bases match TRBD1. CDR1 is MNHEY, CDR2 SVGAGI, per germline. The CDR3 runs 15 residues. With 4 bases clipped from V and 4 bases from J, the junction kept 7 bases outside the gene matches. The CDR3 sequence is CASSFDRGDLYGYTF. The CDR3 DNA is TGTGCCAGCAGTTTTGACAGGGGGGATCTCTATGGCTACACCTTC.

The chain has TRBV27 and TRBJ2-2; 11 positions agree with TRBD2. Germline-derived CDR1 and CDR2 are MNHEY and SMNVEV (reference sequence). The CDR3 totals 15 residues. With V trimmed by 6 bases and J by 6 bases, 6 bases remained unmatched. As DNA, the CDR3 is TGTGCCAGCAGAGGGACTAGCGGCCTTTCCGGGGAGCTGTTTTTT. The encoded protein is CASRGTSGLSGELFF.

The count of this clonotype is one. This sequence joins TRBV5-4 and TRBJ2-7; TRBD2 is a possible D gene (5 bases). Trimming cost V 1 base and J 2 bases, with 10 bases left between them. The CDR3 totals 14 residues. CDR1 and CDR2 from the germline V gene are SGHNT and YYREEE (reference sequence). CDR3 amino acids: CASSLPTNPYEQYF. The CDR3 nucleotides read TGTGCCAGCAGCTTGCCGACTAACCCCTACGAGCAGTACTTC.

This clonotype came up once. The rearrangement uses TRBV15 and TRBJ2-1, with D perhaps TRBD1 or TRBD2 (5 bases each). The V end was cut by 8 bases, the J end by 2 bases, with 10 bases between. This CDR3 comprises 13 residues. In germline, CDR1 is LNHNV, CDR2 YYDKDF (reference sequence). The CDR3 protein is CATRRTPYNEQFF. Here the CDR3 DNA reads TGTGCCACCCGGAGGACACCCTACAATGAGCAGTTCTTC. Combining the CDR3 with reference TRBV15 and TRBJ2-1 gives the whole variable domain DAMVIQNPRYQVTQFGKPVTLSCSQTLNHNVMYWYQQKSSQAPKLLFHYYDKDFNNEADTPDNFQSRRPNTSFCFLDIRSPGLGDTAMYLCATRRTPYNEQFFGPGTRLTVL.

The rearrangement uses TRBV20-1 and TRBJ2-5; perhaps TRBD1 as D (5 bases). Germline CDR1 reads DFQATT; CDR2 reads SNEGSKA (reference sequence). The CDR3 totals 14 residues. With 0 bases removed from V and 5 bases from J, the gap between germline ends came to 13 bases. The CDR3 spells CSARDGASEETQYF. In nucleotides, the CDR3 is TGCAGTGCTAGAGATGGGGCAAGCGAGGAGACCCAGTACTTC.

The chain couples TRBV27 to TRBJ2-5; 7 bases map to TRBD2. V shed 8 bases and J 2 bases; nucleotides not matched to a gene: 11. CDR3 length equals 15 residues. Germline values: CDR1 MNHEY, CDR2 SMNVEV (reference sequence). The CDR3 here is CASAPLERGQETQYF. CDR3 in DNA: TGTGCCAGCGCTCCCCTCGAGCGGGGACAAGAGACCCAGTACTTC.

The chain has TRBV5-6 and TRBJ2-7; no reliable D call. CDR1 SGHDT and CDR2 YYEEEE come from the germline V gene. V lost 4 bases to trimming and J lost 4 bases, with 12 bases between them. The CDR3 contains 13 residues. CDR3 sequence reads: CASSMGPEYEQYF. CDR3 coding DNA: TGTGCCAGCAGCATGGGCCCGGAGTACGAGCAGTACTTC. Together with reference TRBV5-6 and TRBJ2-7, the CDR3 gives the full variable domain: DAGVTQSPTHLIKTRGQQVTLRCSPKSGHDTVSWYQQALGQGPQFIFQYYEEEERQRGNFPDRFSGHQFPNYSSELNVNALLLGDSALYLCASSMGPEYEQYFGPGTRLTVT.

The rearrangement links TRBV7-6 to TRBJ2-1; 8 nucleotides line up with TRBD1. The J segment lost 9 bases and the V segment lost 5 bases, leaving 15 bases of the junction unmatched. This CDR3 has 16 residues. The germline V gene has CDR1 SGHVS and CDR2 FNYEAQ. CDR3 DNA: TGTGCCAGCAGCAGCGGACAGGGCGAATACCGACGTGAGCAGTTCTTC. Translated, it gives CASSSGQGEYRREQFF.

The chain joins TRBV28 to TRBJ2-1, with a tentative D call TRBD2 (5 bases). The V end lost 5 bases, the J end lost 4 bases, and 18 bases lay between the germline ends. CDR1 MDHEN and CDR2 SYDVKM come from the germline V gene. The CDR3 runs to 16 residues. The CDR3 coding sequence is TGTGCCAGCAGTCCGACGGACGCCGGGGTTTACAATGAGCAGTTCTTC. Residues: CASSPTDAGVYNEQFF.

The rearrangement joins TRBV19 to TRBJ2-3; TRBD1 matches at 8 bases. Germline values: CDR1 LNHDA, CDR2 SQIVND (reference sequence). CDR3 size: 14 residues. J lost 4 bases, V lost 10 bases, and 10 bases had no gene match. CDR3 residues: CATGDRGGPDTQYF. DNA for the CDR3: TGTGCCACCGGCGACAGGGGAGGTCCAGATACGCAGTATTTT.

A single count supports this clonotype. The chain joins TRBV12-5 to TRBJ2-2, with D unresolved. This CDR3 is built from 12 residues. The V gene's germline CDR1 is LGHNT and CDR2 FRNRAP. V dropped 2 bases and J dropped 6 bases, with 4 bases sitting between them. CDR3 sequence: CASGLHAGELFF. DNA for the CDR3: TGTGCTAGTGGTTTGCACGCCGGGGAGCTGTTTTTT.

The chain uses TRBV2 and TRBJ2-5; 7 positions match TRBD1. Germline CDR1 is SNHLY and CDR2 is FYNNEI. The CDR3 has 15 amino acids. V shed 6 bases, J shed 3 bases, and the junction held 10 bases outside the gene matches. In DNA, the CDR3 is TGTGCCAGCAGGTCTACGTCAGGGGGTAAAGAGACCCAGTACTTC. Amino acid sequence: CASRSTSGGKETQYF. Full variable domain (remainder filled in from reference TRBV2 and TRBJ2-5): EPEVTQTPSHQVTQMGQEVILRCVPISNHLYFYWYRQILGQKVEFLVSFYNNEISEKSEIFDDQFSVERPDGSNFTLKIRSTKLEDSAMYFCASRSTSGGKETQYFGPGTRLLVL.

V usage is TRBV7-9 and J usage is TRBJ1-2; tentative D call: TRBD1 (5 bases). The CDR3 runs 14 residues. The ends were cut back, 8 bases at V and 3 bases at J, with 16 bases in the middle. From germline, CDR1 is SEHNR and CDR2 FQNEAQ (reference sequence). The CDR3 protein is CASRGNGGDYGYTF. The CDR3 bases are TGTGCCAGCCGCGGAAATGGGGGAGACTATGGCTACACCTTC.

CDR3 residues: CASSPRTGRVEQYF. CDR3 DNA: TGTGCCAGCAGCCCAAGGACAGGGAGGGTCGAGCAGTACTTC. V and J are TRBV7-2 and TRBJ2-7; a possible D gene is TRBD1 (8 bases). Germline CDR1 and CDR2: SGHTA and FQGNSA. The CDR3 runs 14 residues. Trimming cost V 5 bases and J 6 bases, with 17 bases left between them.

The chain uses TRBV28 and TRBJ2-1, with D perhaps given as TRBD1 or TRBD2 (6 bases each). Germline CDR1 is MDHEN and CDR2 is SYDVKM. The CDR3 is made up of 14 amino acids. Trimming shortened V by 5 bases and J by 8 bases, and 16 bases separated the two germline ends. The DNA of the CDR3 is TGTGCCAGCAGTCGGTCCGGGGGCTTGGATGAGCAGTTCTTC. Translation: CASSRSGGLDEQFF.

The V and J genes are TRBV7-9 and TRBJ1-4, with TRBD1 matching over 10 bases. V shed 6 bases and J 12 bases; nucleotides not matched to a gene: 1. The CDR3 consists of 11 residues. Germline V gene lookup returns CDR1 SEHNR and CDR2 FQNEAQ (reference sequence). CDR3 residues: CASRGQGELFF. In nucleotides, the CDR3 is TGTGCCAGCAGAGGACAGGGGGAACTGTTTTTT.

This chain connects TRBV27 to TRBJ2-4; D gene uncertain. V lost 5 bases to trimming and J lost 9 bases, with 17 bases between them. CDR1 is MNHEY and CDR2 is SMNVEV in the germline V gene (reference sequence). The CDR3 contains 14 residues. CDR3 DNA: TGTGCCAGCAGTCCTGGATACCCGCCAAGCATTCAGTACTTC. It specifies CASSPGYPPSIQYF.

The chain recombines TRBV9 with TRBJ2-5; D not certain. With 3 bases removed from V and 4 bases from J, the gap between germline ends came to 7 bases. The length of the CDR3 is 12 residues. Looked up from germline, CDR1 is SGDLS and CDR2 is YYNGEE. The CDR3 DNA reads TGTGCCAGCAGCGGGTGGAGAGAGACCCAGTACTTC. It yields the protein CASSGWRETQYF.

The CDR3, as DNA: TGCAGTGCTAGGGTTACAGGGGGACCCGGGGAGCTGTTTTTT. Translating it yields CSARVTGGPGELFF. The chain links TRBV20-1 to TRBJ2-2; 8 bases agree with TRBD1. The ends lost 3 bases at V and 6 bases at J; junction bases unmatched: 6. The CDR3 totals 14 residues. Per the germline V gene, CDR1 is DFQATT and CDR2 is SNEGSKA (reference sequence).

The chain links TRBV19 to TRBJ1-2; D not certain. V gave up 9 bases and J gave up 8 bases, with 25 bases separating them. Germline CDR1 and CDR2: LNHDA and SQIVND (reference sequence). The CDR3 covers 15 residues. The CDR3 reads CASLRPGGGMGGYTF. As DNA, the CDR3 is TGTGCCAGCCTACGACCGGGAGGTGGCATGGGAGGCTACACCTTC.

J is TRBJ1-1 and V is TRBV5-6; 8 bases agree with TRBD1. The germline V gene has CDR1 SGHDT and CDR2 YYEEEE. The junction had 3 bases not matched to a gene; V was cut back by 4 bases and J by 7 bases. The CDR3 has 12 amino acids. CDR3 nucleotide sequence: TGTGCCAGCAGCCCCGGGACAGGTGAAGCTTTCTTT. Its protein product is CASSPGTGEAFF.